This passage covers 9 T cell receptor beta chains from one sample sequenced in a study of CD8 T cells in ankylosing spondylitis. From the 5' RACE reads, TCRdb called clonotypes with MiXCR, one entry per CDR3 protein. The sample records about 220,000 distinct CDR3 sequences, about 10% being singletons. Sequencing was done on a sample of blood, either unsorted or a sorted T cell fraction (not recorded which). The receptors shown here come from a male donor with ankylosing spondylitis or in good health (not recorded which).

The CDR3: CASGGTVPGAPYQPQHF. CDR3 nucleotide sequence: TGTGCCAGCGGAGGAACAGTACCAGGGGCCCCCTATCAGCCCCAGCATTTT. The rearrangement uses TRBV21-1 and TRBJ1-5; TRBD1 reflects the table's D call only, with no check against the DNA. TRBV21-1 counts as a pseudogene. The CDR3 has 17 amino acids.

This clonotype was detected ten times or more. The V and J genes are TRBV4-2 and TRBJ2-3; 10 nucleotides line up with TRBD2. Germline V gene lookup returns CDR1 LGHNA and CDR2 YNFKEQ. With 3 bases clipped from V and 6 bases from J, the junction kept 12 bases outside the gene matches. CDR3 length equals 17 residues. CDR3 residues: CASSQRQSGGAPDTQYF. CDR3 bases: TGTGCCAGCAGCCAGAGACAAAGCGGGGGGGCCCCGGATACGCAGTATTTT.

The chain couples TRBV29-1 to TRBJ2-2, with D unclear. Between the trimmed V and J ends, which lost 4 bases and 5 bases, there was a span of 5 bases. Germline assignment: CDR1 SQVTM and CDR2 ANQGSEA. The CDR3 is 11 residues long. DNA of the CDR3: TGCAGCGTTGTCGATACCGGGGAGCTGTTTTTT. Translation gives CSVVDTGELFF.

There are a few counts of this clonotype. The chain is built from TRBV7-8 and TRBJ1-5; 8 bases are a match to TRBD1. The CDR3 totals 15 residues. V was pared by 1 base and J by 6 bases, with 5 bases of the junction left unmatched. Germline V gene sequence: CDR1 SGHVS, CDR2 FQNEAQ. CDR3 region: CASSLGQGIGQPQHF. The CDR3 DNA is TGTGCCAGCAGCTTAGGACAGGGGATCGGTCAGCCCCAGCATTTT.

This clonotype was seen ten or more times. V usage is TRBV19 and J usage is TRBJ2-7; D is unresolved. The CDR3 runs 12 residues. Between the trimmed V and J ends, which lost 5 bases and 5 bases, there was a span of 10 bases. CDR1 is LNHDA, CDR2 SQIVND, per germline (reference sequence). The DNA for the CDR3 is TGTGCCAGTAGTTCCGGACCCCACGAGCAGTACTTC. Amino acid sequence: CASSSGPHEQYF. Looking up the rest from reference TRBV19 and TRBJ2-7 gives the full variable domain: DGGITQSPKYLFRKEGQNVTLSCEQNLNHDAMYWYRQDPGQGLRLIYYSQIVNDFQKGDIAEGYSVSREKKESFPLTVTSAQKNPTAFYLCASSSGPHEQYFGPGTRLTVT.

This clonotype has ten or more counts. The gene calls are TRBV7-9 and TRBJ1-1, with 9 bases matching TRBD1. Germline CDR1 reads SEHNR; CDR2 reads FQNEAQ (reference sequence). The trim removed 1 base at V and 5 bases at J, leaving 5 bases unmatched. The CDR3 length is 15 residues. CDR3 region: CASSLVTGGGTEAFF. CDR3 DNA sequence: TGTGCCAGCAGCTTAGTGACAGGGGGGGGGACTGAAGCTTTCTTT.

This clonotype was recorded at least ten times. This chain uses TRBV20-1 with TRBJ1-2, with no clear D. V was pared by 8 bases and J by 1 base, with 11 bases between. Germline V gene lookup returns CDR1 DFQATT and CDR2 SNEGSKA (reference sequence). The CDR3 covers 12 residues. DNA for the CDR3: TGCAGTCCTCCCGATGATAACTATGGCTACACCTTC. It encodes CSPPDDNYGYTF.

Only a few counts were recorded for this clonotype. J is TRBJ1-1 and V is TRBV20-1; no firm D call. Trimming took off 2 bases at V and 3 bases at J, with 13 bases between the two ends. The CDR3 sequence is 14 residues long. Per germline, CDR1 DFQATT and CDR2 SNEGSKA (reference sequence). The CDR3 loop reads CSARSTSGDTEAFF. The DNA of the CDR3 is TGCAGTGCTAGATCGACAAGCGGGGACACTGAAGCTTTCTTT.

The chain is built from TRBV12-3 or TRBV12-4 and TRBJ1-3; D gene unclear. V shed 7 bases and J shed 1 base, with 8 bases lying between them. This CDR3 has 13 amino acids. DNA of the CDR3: TGTGCCAGCACCCGTACGTCTGGAAACACCATATATTTT. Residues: CASTRTSGNTIYF.